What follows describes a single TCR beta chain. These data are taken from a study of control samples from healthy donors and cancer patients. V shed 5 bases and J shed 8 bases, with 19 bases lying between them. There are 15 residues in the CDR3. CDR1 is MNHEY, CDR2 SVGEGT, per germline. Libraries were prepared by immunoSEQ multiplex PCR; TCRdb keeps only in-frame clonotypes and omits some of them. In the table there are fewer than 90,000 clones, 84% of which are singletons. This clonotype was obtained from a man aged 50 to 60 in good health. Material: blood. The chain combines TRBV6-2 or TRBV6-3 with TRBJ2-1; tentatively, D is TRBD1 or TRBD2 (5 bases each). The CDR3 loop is CASSRDPSWRYEQFF. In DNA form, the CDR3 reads TGTGCCAGCAGTCGGGACCCGTCGTGGAGGTATGAGCAGTTCTTC.